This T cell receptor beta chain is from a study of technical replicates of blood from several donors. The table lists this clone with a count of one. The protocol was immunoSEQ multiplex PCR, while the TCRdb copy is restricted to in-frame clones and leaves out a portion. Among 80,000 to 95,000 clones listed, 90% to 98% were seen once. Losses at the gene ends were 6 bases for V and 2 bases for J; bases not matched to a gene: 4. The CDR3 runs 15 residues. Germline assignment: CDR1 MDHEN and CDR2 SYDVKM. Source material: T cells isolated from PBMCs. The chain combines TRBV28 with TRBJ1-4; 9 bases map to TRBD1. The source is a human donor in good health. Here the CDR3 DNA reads TGTGCCAGCAGCCGGGACAGGGAGACTAATGAAAAACTGTTTTTT. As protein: CASSRDRETNEKLFF.